A single T cell receptor (beta chain) is shown here with its context. Its target is not known. The repertoire was sequenced with immunoSEQ multiplex PCR; TCRdb's copy has only in-frame clones and lacks some. Of over 45,000 clones in the sample, approximately 86% were seen once. Per germline, CDR1 SGHTA and CDR2 FQGNSA. V was trimmed by 1 base and J by 6 bases, leaving 4 bases between them. The CDR3 is 12 amino acids. This record belongs to a study of OX40 agonist ivuxolimab in advanced cancers. As for the study in general: Among those enrolled, mean age was about 62 years (range 23 to 79) and 75% to 85% were male. People who had prior anti-PD-1, anti-PD-L1 or anti-CTLA-4 therapy could take part, and around 39% had some. Study-level findings and limits: More expanded clones were found, on average, in CD8+ than in CD4+ T cells.

Enrollment shut out patients with autoimmune disease history or systemic immunosuppression. The sample here was CD4+ or CD8+ T cells sorted from blood, taken in a trial of the OX40 agonist ivuxolimab. This TCR came from an adult with an advanced solid tumor such as melanoma, head and neck, liver or kidney cancer. The chain carries TRBV7-2 and TRBJ2-1; D unresolved. In DNA, the CDR3 is TGTGCCAGCAGCTTAGTGCCCAATGAGCAGTTCTTC. Its translation: CASSLVPNEQFF.